The 21 T cell receptor beta chains presented below share a single source sample, sequenced in a study of blood T cell repertoires in COVID-19. Measured with immunoSEQ multiplex PCR; TCRdb has only the in-frame clones, and not every one. This table has approximately 330,000 clones, 87% appearing once. Sequences were obtained from peripheral blood. Every receptor here comes from a man aged 25-45 years with COVID-19, enrolled during active disease.

V is TRBV4-1 and J is TRBJ2-3, with TRBD2 as a possible D gene (6 bases). The CDR3 runs 16 residues. Trimming left V 0 bases short and J 0 bases short, with 10 bases between. Per germline, CDR1 MGHRA and CDR2 YSYEKL. The CDR3 reads CASSQEPGRSTDTQYF. CDR3 bases: TGCGCCAGCAGCCAAGAACCGGGGAGGAGCACAGATACGCAGTATTTT.

The chain uses TRBV5-1 and TRBJ2-5; 9 nucleotides align to TRBD1. The CDR3 contains 16 residues. V dropped 4 bases and J dropped 2; count of bases not matched to a gene: 9. CDR1 and CDR2 (germline): SGHRS, YFSETQ. The CDR3 nucleotides are TGCGCCAGCAGCCTGCTCGGACAGGGGAAACAAGAGACCCAGTACTTC. Its translation is CASSLLGQGKQETQYF. The full variable domain, in which reference TRBV5-1 and TRBJ2-5 provide the parts outside the CDR3, is KAGVTQTPRYLIKTRGQQVTLSCSPISGHRSVSWYQQTPGQGLQFLFEYFSETQRNKGNFPGRFSGRQFSNSRSEMNVSTLELGDSALYLCASSLLGQGKQETQYFGPGTRLLVL.

V usage is TRBV6-2 or TRBV6-3 and J usage is TRBJ1-3; D might be TRBD1 (5 bases). This CDR3 has 15 residues. Per germline, CDR1 MNHEY and CDR2 SVGEGT. The ends were cut back, 3 bases at V and 3 bases at J, with 12 bases in the middle. The CDR3 bases are TGTGCCAGCAGTTATGGCGGACATGGTGGAAACACCATATATTTT. Protein: CASSYGGHGGNTIYF.

The V and J genes are TRBV30 and TRBJ2-7, with 12 bases identical to TRBD2. V dropped 4 bases and J dropped 5; count of bases not matched to a gene: 9. The CDR3 covers 15 residues. Germline-derived CDR1 and CDR2 are GTSNPN and SVGIG (reference sequence). As DNA, the CDR3 is TGTGCCTGGAACGATCCGGGACTAGCGGGCGACGAGCAGTACTTC. This translates into CAWNDPGLAGDEQYF. Variable domain in full (rest from reference TRBV30 and TRBJ2-7): SQTIHQWPATLVQPVGSPLSLECTVEGTSNPNLYWYRQAAGRGLQLLFYSVGIGQISSEVPQNLSASRPQDRQFILSSKKLLLSDSGFYLCAWNDPGLAGDEQYFGPGTRLTVT.

Turning to this clone: An end of the junction differs from the germline gene, which may be a read error. This chain joins TRBV7-3 and TRBJ2-5; 12 nucleotides match TRBD2. The CDR3 has 17 amino acids. CDR1 and CDR2 (germline): SGHTA, FQGTGA. The CDR3 loop reads CASSITGTSGLGETQYF. DNA for the CDR3: TGTGCCAGCAGCATAACCGGGACTAGCGGGCTCGGAGAGACCCAGTACTTC.

The chain combines TRBV28 with TRBJ2-3; 7 bases match TRBD2. The CDR3 totals 16 residues. The germline V gene has CDR1 MDHEN and CDR2 SYDVKM. The J segment lost 5 bases and the V segment lost 2 bases, leaving 10 bases of the junction unmatched. The CDR3 is CASSLVGTTHKDTQYF. The CDR3 DNA follows: TGTGCCAGCAGTTTAGTCGGGACTACCCACAAAGATACGCAGTATTTT. Full variable domain (outside the CDR3, taken from reference TRBV28 and TRBJ2-3): DVKVTQSSRYLVKRTGEKVFLECVQDMDHENMFWYRQDPGLGLRLIYFSYDVKMKEKGDIPEGYSVSREKKERFSLILESASTNQTSMYLCASSLVGTTHKDTQYFGPGTRLTVL.

This rearrangement joins TRBV5-1 to TRBJ2-7, with 10 bases lining up with TRBD1. The CDR3 is made up of 16 amino acids. Germline V CDR1 and CDR2: SGHRS, YFSETQ. V gave up 0 bases and J gave up 3 bases; unmatched junction bases: 6. The CDR3 region has the DNA TGCGCCAGCAGCTTGGATGGGACAGGGGCCCTCTACGAGCAGTACTTC. It codes for CASSLDGTGALYEQYF.

The chain recombines TRBV7-2 with TRBJ2-5, with 8 bases lining up with TRBD1. CDR1 and CDR2 (germline): SGHTA, FQGNSA. Trimming removed 1 base from V and 0 bases from J; junction bases left unmatched: 7. The length of the CDR3 is 17 residues. CDR3 region: CASSLGQGAYHQETQYF. The CDR3 coding sequence is TGTGCCAGCAGCTTAGGGCAGGGGGCGTACCACCAAGAGACCCAGTACTTC.

The chain recombines TRBV6-5 with TRBJ2-2; TRBD2 aligns across 11 bases. Per the germline V gene, CDR1 is MNHEY and CDR2 is SVGAGI. Trimming took 4 bases from V and 6 from J; bases not matched to a gene: 4. CDR3 length equals 15 residues. CDR3 DNA sequence: TGTGCCAGCAGTTCCGGGACTAGCGGTTCCGGGGAGCTGTTTTTT. Amino acids: CASSSGTSGSGELFF.

This sequence joins TRBV2 and TRBJ1-4; D possibly corresponds to TRBD1 (6 bases). Germline CDR1 is SNHLY and CDR2 is FYNNEI. The CDR3 totals 17 residues. Trimming removed 4 bases at V and 5 bases at J, with 20 bases between. CDR3 region: CASSARQGSYRNEKLFF. CDR3 nucleotide sequence: TGTGCCAGCAGTGCTCGCCAGGGGTCTTACCGAAATGAAAAACTGTTTTTT.

This rearrangement joins TRBV20-1 to TRBJ1-2; D not certain. The germline V gene has CDR1 DFQATT and CDR2 SNEGSKA (reference sequence). V shed 3 bases and J shed 5 bases, with 10 bases lying between them. There are 12 residues in the CDR3. The CDR3 DNA sequence: TGCAGTGCTAGTACGGGTTGGTATGGCTACACCTTC. Translating gives CSASTGWYGYTF.

The chain combines TRBV19 with TRBJ2-7; 7 bases fit TRBD2. The CDR3 has 17 amino acids. In germline, CDR1 is LNHDA, CDR2 SQIVND (reference sequence). With 9 bases clipped from V and 5 bases from J, the junction kept 22 bases outside the gene matches. CDR3 loop: CASSGGGLTQWGDEQYF. The CDR3 bases are TGTGCCAGCTCAGGCGGGGGACTTACCCAATGGGGTGACGAGCAGTACTTC.

This clone has just one count. The chain is built from TRBV18 and TRBJ1-5; 8 bases map to TRBD1. The germline CDR1 and CDR2 sequences are KGHSH and LQKENI. The V and J ends lost 6 bases and 3 bases, in that order; junction bases with no gene match: 10. The CDR3 is 16 amino acids. The CDR3 region has the DNA TGTGCCAGCTCCCTAGCAGGGGGCCCCCTCAATCAGCCCCAGCATTTT. Translated, it gives CASSLAGGPLNQPQHF. Combining the CDR3 with reference TRBV18 and TRBJ1-5 gives the whole variable domain NAGVMQNPRHLVRRRGQEARLRCSPMKGHSHVYWYRQLPEEGLKFMVYLQKENIIDESGMPKERFSAEFPKEGPSILRIQQVVRGDSAAYFCASSLAGGPLNQPQHFGDGTRLSIL.

The chain has TRBV5-4 and TRBJ2-3; a weak D match, TRBD2 (7 bases). CDR3 length: 17 residues. Per the germline V gene, CDR1 is SGHNT and CDR2 is YYREEE (reference sequence). Trimming pared 6 bases from V and 4 bases from J, leaving 24 bases between. The CDR3 sequence: CASNPLGGASLADTQYF. CDR3 bases: TGTGCCAGCAACCCTTTAGGGGGGGCCAGTTTAGCAGATACGCAGTATTTT. Full variable domain (rest looked up from reference TRBV5-4 and TRBJ2-3): ETGVTQSPTHLIKTRGQQVTLRCSSQSGHNTVSWYQQALGQGPQFIFQYYREEENGRGNFPPRFSGLQFPNYSSELNVNALELDDSALYLCASNPLGGASLADTQYFGPGTRLTVL.

The gene calls are TRBV5-4 and TRBJ2-7, with a possible D match to TRBD1 (6 bases). There are 14 residues in the CDR3. V was trimmed by 0 bases and J by 0 bases, leaving 7 bases between them. Germline V gene data show CDR1 as SGHNT and CDR2 as YYREEE (reference sequence). CDR3 in DNA: TGTGCCAGCAGCTTGGCAGGGGCCTCCTACGAGCAGTACTTC. It yields the protein CASSLAGASYEQYF.

V is TRBV15 and J is TRBJ2-3; D is unclear. V lost 0 bases and J 0 bases, leaving 10 bases between the germline ends. Germline assignment: CDR1 LNHNV and CDR2 YYDKDF (reference sequence). This CDR3 has 16 residues. In DNA, the CDR3 is TGTGCCACCAGCAGAGATACGGTACAGAGCACAGATACGCAGTATTTT. Translated: CATSRDTVQSTDTQYF.

The chain has TRBV29-1 and TRBJ1-1; 8 bases fit TRBD1. The CDR3 runs 12 residues. The germline V gene encodes CDR1 SQVTM and CDR2 ANQGSEA. With V trimmed by 7 bases and J by 11 bases, 12 bases remained unmatched. This CDR3 is CSGRTGTTSAFF. The CDR3 nucleotides are TGCAGCGGTCGGACAGGGACCACTTCGGCTTTCTTT. Using reference TRBV29-1 and TRBJ1-1 for the parts outside the CDR3, the full variable domain is SAVISQKPSRDICQRGTSLTIQCQVDSQVTMMFWYRQQPGQSLTLIATANQGSEATYESGFVIDKFPISRPNLTFSTLTVSNMSPEDSSIYLCSGRTGTTSAFFGQGTRLTVV.

This clone was seen just once. The DNA for the CDR3 is TGTGCCAGCAGCCAACCCGCTGGGACACCTTACGAGCAGTACTTC. This translates into CASSQPAGTPYEQYF. The chain is built from TRBV4-2 and TRBJ2-7; weak D call: TRBD1 (6 bases). Germline CDR1 and CDR2: LGHNA and YNFKEQ. V was trimmed by 2 bases and J by 4 bases, leaving 15 bases between them. The CDR3 sequence is 15 residues long.

The chain carries TRBV18 and TRBJ2-5; D perhaps matches TRBD1 (5 bases). Germline values: CDR1 KGHSH, CDR2 LQKENI. V gave up 1 base and J gave up 4 bases, with 13 bases separating them. CDR3 size: 15 residues. The CDR3 region is CASSPRQGKGETQYF. CDR3 in DNA: TGTGCCAGCTCACCACGTCAGGGAAAGGGAGAGACCCAGTACTTC.

The J gene is TRBJ2-7, the V gene TRBV7-9; D gene unclear. This CDR3 region has 14 residues. The germline gives CDR1 SEHNR, CDR2 FQNEAQ (reference sequence). Trimming removed 0 bases from V and 3 bases from J, with 9 bases in between. The CDR3 sequence is CASSLAGRLYEQYF. Here the CDR3 DNA reads TGTGCCAGCAGCTTAGCGGGCCGTCTCTACGAGCAGTACTTC.

This sequence joins TRBV6-2 or TRBV6-3 and TRBJ2-1; D might be TRBD2 (5 bases). Looked up from germline, CDR1 is MNHEY and CDR2 is SVGEGT. Trimming took off 2 bases at V and 8 bases at J, with 31 bases between the two ends. The CDR3 runs to 20 residues. CDR3 residues: CASSYGSIDFQTLKGYEQFF. The DNA for the CDR3 is TGTGCCAGCAGTTACGGGAGCATAGACTTTCAGACGTTAAAAGGATATGAGCAGTTCTTC.